This T cell receptor beta chain was identified during a study of PD-L1 blockade in urothelial cancer. Study context: Patients initiated atezolizumab in about 2014 at 1,200 mg intravenously every 3 weeks.

Concerning this clone itself: At one of its ends the junction is not consistent with the germline gene, which may arise from a read error.

This sample's time point: peripheral blood 6 weeks after treatment start. Using immunoSEQ multiplex PCR, the repertoire was profiled, and TCRdb retains in-frame clones only, with some absent. The table has around 38,000 clones, 75% to 90% seen once; the top ten hold roughly 23%. The germline V gene encodes CDR1 SGHAT and CDR2 FQDESV (reference sequence). This CDR3 comprises 15 residues. The chain has TRBV11-1 and TRBJ2-7, with TRBD1 matching over 8 bases. This sequence was found in a man between 60 and 75 years old with urothelial cancer. The input for sequencing was PBMCs, taken around atezolizumab (anti-PD-L1) treatment. The CDR3 region has the DNA TGTGCCAGCAGCGTGACAGGGGACATCTCCTCCGAGCAGTACTTC. Translation gives CASSVTGDISSEQYF.